This T cell receptor (beta chain) derives from a study of blood T cell repertoires in COVID-19 (TCRdb year 2020). In terms of the full investigation: The collaborator samples originated in the United States, Italy and Spain and spanned the acute and convalescent phases of COVID-19. The repertoires were released in a freely available public database meant as a resource for research on the immune response to SARS-CoV-2. The prospective study material was composed of cDNA or gDNA derived from T cells, B-cell-depleted T cells, or PBMCs. Where available, HLA class I and class II types were taken from metadata supplied by the sample provider and were not determined by assay-based typing. Samples were obtained from the ongoing ImmuneRACE study (first 160 participants) and from over 1,000 subjects provided by 6 global collaborators. Nearly every sample came with metadata listing a de-identified subject ID, COVID-19 status, age in years and sex. Deeply sampled blood TCRbeta repertoires from subjects exposed to, actively infected with, or recovered from COVID-19 were included in the dataset. Paper-wide results and their limitations: Clinical and demographic metadata were provided uncurated, with the amount varying by source and participant.

About this clone itself: There is no known antigen for this receptor. Base qualities are not recorded, but no much larger clone differs from it by a single base.

Enrolling through a virtual design, the prospective study's participants ranged in age from roughly 18 to 90 years and lived across some 22 United States geographic areas. To assign participants to cohorts, the prospective study relied on clinical history that participants themselves reported in a screening survey and a study questionnaire. A participant counted as exposed if, within 2 weeks of entering the study, that participant had been in contact with someone who had a PCR-confirmed or clinician-diagnosed COVID-19 case. In the prospective study, mobile phlebotomists collected whole blood, serum and a nasopharyngeal or oropharyngeal swab from each participant. Over a roughly 2-month period, participants in the prospective study had the option of providing additional blood draws and questionnaires. Before DNA extraction, prospective study blood samples were shipped either frozen or at room temperature.

Here V drops 7 bases and J drops 4 bases, and the junction holds 13 bases not matched to any gene. The CDR3 contains 15 residues, cysteine and phenylalanine counted. Only the CDR3 DNA stays, 45 bases, in frame from base 1. Sequences SGHTA (CDR1) and FQGNSA (CDR2) are obtained from the germline V gene. TCRbeta CDR3 regions were amplified from genomic DNA by means of the immunoSEQ Assay, a bias-controlled multiplex PCR. The study's processing was this. The number of nucleated cells in each sample was estimated from the amplification of reference gene primers within the assay. To quantify the absolute abundance of each unique TCRbeta CDR3 rearrangement, sequence reads were collapsed and filtered. Productive Simpson clonality was computed per sample as the square root of Simpson's diversity index over productive rearrangements. TCRdb retrieved this table from immuneACCESS and kept in-frame rearrangements only. Not all clones are present; in checked studies, unresolved V genes account for under half, and no reason is known for the remainder. The DNA gave D and trimming, while V, J and clone size come from that table. The table for this sample lists over 200,000 clones; approximately 86% of them were counted only once. The ten largest clones take up 3.5% to 5.5% of the sample.

The sequenced sample was PBMCs or T cells enriched from blood (not recorded which). The sequence derives from a woman in her twenties or thirties who had been exposed to COVID-19. The chain is encoded by TRBV7-2 joined to TRBJ2-7; the junction holds 7 bases that match TRBD2. The nucleotides are TGTGCCAGCAAAAATCCTGGGAGGGCCTTTTACGAGCAGTACTTC. Its amino acids are CASKNPGRAFYEQYF.